This T cell receptor (beta chain) was identified in a study of shared clonotypes between healthy human individuals. CD45RO-negative, CCR7-positively selected cells formed the naive CD8 fraction, excluding terminally differentiated effector memory CD45RA+ cells. The method was immunoSEQ multiplex PCR; TCRdb's version includes in-frame clones alone and lacks a portion of them. The sample holds around 650,000 clones; roughly 96% are singletons and the top ten take roughly 0.1%. Germline CDR1 and CDR2: SEHNR and FQNEAQ (reference sequence). After removal of 4 bases from V and 5 bases from J, the junction contained 3 bases not matched to a gene. This CDR3 spans 14 amino acids.

The TCR comes from a woman in her 30s in good health. Sequencing input: naive CD8+ T cells sorted from blood. The rearrangement uses TRBV7-9 and TRBJ2-7; 12 positions match TRBD1. CDR3: CASSSGTGGNEQYF. The CDR3 coding sequence is TGTGCCAGCAGCTCCGGGACAGGGGGCAACGAGCAGTACTTC.